These 28 T cell receptor beta chains originate from one sample sequenced in a study of blood T cell repertoires in COVID-19. The table came from immunoSEQ multiplex PCR; TCRdb's copy has only in-frame clones and leaves some out. The sample carries a few hundred thousand clones, around 86% recorded once. Sequencing was done on a sample of PBMCs or T cells enriched from blood (not recorded which). The receptors come from a woman in her forties or fifties who had recovered from COVID-19.

This chain joins TRBV18 and TRBJ1-2; 7 bases are a match to TRBD1. The CDR3 runs 17 residues. J gave up 4 bases and V 2 bases, and 13 bases lay outside the gene matches. Per the germline V gene, CDR1 is KGHSH and CDR2 is LQKENI. CDR3 in DNA: TGTGCCAGCTCACCAACGGTAGCTTCGGGACAGAGCTATGGCTACACCTTC. Its translation: CASSPTVASGQSYGYTF.

The CDR3 DNA reads TGTGCCATCAGTGAGACCGGACAGGGGAGCTATGGCTACACCTTC. Protein product: CAISETGQGSYGYTF. The genes are TRBV10-3 and TRBJ1-2; 9 bases align to TRBD1. This CDR3 region has 15 residues. With 2 bases clipped from V and 4 bases from J, the junction kept 5 bases outside the gene matches. Germline V gene data show CDR1 as ENHRY and CDR2 as SYGVKD.

The table lists this clone with a count of one. The chain has TRBV7-9 and TRBJ1-5, with D maybe TRBD1 (5 bases). Trimming left V 5 bases short and J 4 bases short, with 12 bases between. The CDR3 totals 14 residues. Per germline, CDR1 SEHNR and CDR2 FQNEAQ (reference sequence). The CDR3 reads CASSLLGQNQPQHF. DNA of the CDR3: TGTGCCAGCAGCCTCCTGGGGCAAAATCAGCCCCAGCATTTT.

V and J are TRBV28 and TRBJ2-3; 12 bases are shared with TRBD2. The CDR3 has 16 amino acids. In germline, CDR1 is MDHEN, CDR2 SYDVKM. The V segment lost 5 bases and the J segment 4 bases; nucleotides outside the gene matches: 7. As DNA, the CDR3 is TGTGCCAGCAGTCCGCGACTAGCGGGAGTCTCAGATACGCAGTATTTT. It translates to CASSPRLAGVSDTQYF.

The chain uses TRBV19 and TRBJ2-7; 9 positions match TRBD1. This CDR3 has 14 residues. V lost 5 bases, J lost 0 bases, and 2 bases stayed unmatched. Germline CDR1 is LNHDA and CDR2 is SQIVND (reference sequence). The CDR3 reads CASSAGQGSYEQYF. The CDR3 DNA reads TGTGCCAGTAGTGCGGGACAGGGCTCCTACGAGCAGTACTTC.

This clone was observed a single time. This chain joins TRBV9 and TRBJ2-1; 8 bases agree with TRBD2. CDR3 length: 18 amino acids. With V trimmed by 3 bases and J by 7 bases, 18 bases remained unmatched. Per germline, CDR1 SGDLS and CDR2 YYNGEE. This CDR3 reads CASSGPNSGTKMENEQFF. The CDR3 coding sequence is TGTGCCAGCAGCGGACCGAATAGCGGGACTAAAATGGAGAATGAGCAGTTCTTC.

The gene calls are TRBV6-2 or TRBV6-3 and TRBJ1-2; D call uncertain. CDR3 length: 12 amino acids. Germline CDR1 and CDR2: MNHEY and SVGEGT. V was shortened by 0 bases and J by 7 bases, with 6 bases between the two germline ends. The DNA for the CDR3 is TGTGCCAGCAGTTACTCGTTGAGTGGCTACACCTTC. Translation gives CASSYSLSGYTF.

This sequence joins TRBV5-1 and TRBJ1-2, with 7 bases that match TRBD1. The CDR3 covers 13 residues. CDR1 SGHRS and CDR2 YFSETQ come from the germline V gene. The V and J ends lost 7 bases and 3 bases, in that order; junction bases with no gene match: 6. The CDR3 reads CASGTGTDYGYTF. Written as DNA, the CDR3 is TGCGCCAGCGGCACCGGGACAGACTATGGCTACACCTTC.

The chain links TRBV11-2 to TRBJ2-1; D ambiguous. With 5 bases removed from V and 8 bases from J, the gap between germline ends came to 16 bases. In germline, CDR1 is SGHAT, CDR2 FQNNGV. CDR3 length equals 14 residues. The CDR3 here is CASSPLSGSYEQFF. In DNA form, the CDR3 reads TGTGCCAGCAGCCCCCTGTCCGGTAGCTATGAGCAGTTCTTC.

This chain links TRBV4-1 with TRBJ1-2, with 8 nucleotides matching TRBD1. With V trimmed by 1 base and J by 4 bases, 5 bases remained unmatched. Germline CDR1 is MGHRA and CDR2 is YSYEKL. CDR3 length: 15 residues. The CDR3 protein is CASSQADRDSYGYTF. The CDR3, as DNA: TGCGCCAGCAGCCAAGCGGACAGGGATTCCTATGGCTACACCTTC.

Only a few counts were recorded for this clone. The chain links TRBV30 to TRBJ2-2; TRBD2 is a possible D gene (6 bases). Between the trimmed V and J ends, which lost 1 base and 7 bases, there was a span of 10 bases. Germline CDR1 is GTSNPN and CDR2 is SVGIG (reference sequence). CDR3 length equals 13 residues. Here the CDR3 reads CAWSGTAGGELFF. Here the CDR3 DNA reads TGTGCCTGGAGTGGCACAGCGGGCGGGGAGCTGTTTTTT.

A few counts support this clone. This rearrangement joins TRBV6-2 or TRBV6-3 to TRBJ2-1; TRBD2 aligns across 11 bases. The CDR3 is 18 amino acids. Germline V gene sequence: CDR1 MNHEY, CDR2 SVGEGT. V trimming: 0 bases; J trimming: 6 bases; junction bases outside the gene matches: 10. The CDR3 loop reads CASSYSPQLAGAPNEQFF. CDR3 nucleotide sequence: TGTGCCAGCAGTTACTCACCCCAACTAGCGGGAGCGCCCAATGAGCAGTTCTTC.

This clone was picked up a small number of times. This CDR3 is CASSKRNAGAREKLFF. The CDR3 DNA follows: TGTGCCAGCAGCAAACGGAACGCAGGGGCTCGTGAAAAACTGTTTTTT. This chain links TRBV21-1 with TRBJ1-4; whether TRBD1, the table's D call, matches the DNA was not checked. TRBV21-1 is classified as a pseudogene. The CDR3 runs to 16 residues.

The chain joins TRBV4-3 to TRBJ2-7, with 10 bases matching TRBD2. The CDR3 covers 17 residues. V trimming: 1 base; J trimming: 5 bases; junction bases outside the gene matches: 11. Germline assignment: CDR1 LGHNA and CDR2 YSLEER. CDR3 loop: CASSQAPASGRSDEQYF. The CDR3 bases are TGCGCCAGCAGCCAAGCCCCCGCTAGCGGGAGAAGCGACGAGCAGTACTTC.

The chain employs TRBV18 and TRBJ2-3; maybe TRBD2 (6 bases). Germline V lookup: CDR1 KGHSH, CDR2 LQKENI. With 3 bases removed from V and 0 bases from J, the gap between germline ends came to 13 bases. The CDR3 consists of 16 residues. Here the CDR3 DNA reads TGTGCCAGCTCACCCCAACTAGCCCCTAGCACAGATACGCAGTATTTT. The encoded protein is CASSPQLAPSTDTQYF.

The chain has TRBV27 and TRBJ1-6, with 8 bases identical to TRBD1. J was trimmed by 13 bases and V by 5 bases; bases with no gene match: 13. There are 15 residues in the CDR3. Per germline, CDR1 MNHEY and CDR2 SMNVEV (reference sequence). The CDR3 sequence is CASSRMTGALWPLHF. DNA of the CDR3: TGTGCCAGCAGTCGGATGACAGGGGCCCTTTGGCCCCTCCACTTT.

This clone was counted a single time. This chain joins TRBV9 and TRBJ2-1, with TRBD2 matching over 9 bases. The junction had 10 bases not matched to a gene; V was cut back by 0 bases and J by 3 bases. This CDR3 region has 18 residues. The germline V gene encodes CDR1 SGDLS and CDR2 YYNGEE. The CDR3 reads CASSVGLAGNPFYNEQFF. The CDR3 bases are TGTGCCAGCAGCGTAGGCCTAGCGGGAAACCCCTTCTACAATGAGCAGTTCTTC.

This chain uses TRBV7-2 with TRBJ2-7; perhaps TRBD1 as D (6 bases). Germline loops: CDR1 SGHTA, CDR2 FQGNSA. With 6 bases removed from V and 0 bases from J, the gap between germline ends came to 9 bases. The CDR3 extends over 13 amino acids. The CDR3 is CASRQDSSYEQYF. The CDR3 nucleotides are TGTGCCAGCAGACAGGACAGCTCCTACGAGCAGTACTTC.

This clone was seen once. This sequence joins TRBV19 and TRBJ2-2; 7 positions match TRBD2. This CDR3 region has 15 residues. V shed 7 bases, J shed 4 bases, and the junction held 9 bases outside the gene matches. The germline V gene encodes CDR1 LNHDA and CDR2 SQIVND (reference sequence). In nucleotides, the CDR3 is TGTGCCAGTACCTGGGCGGGAGAGTCCACCGGGGAGCTGTTTTTT. It encodes CASTWAGESTGELFF.

This sequence joins TRBV25-1 and TRBJ1-2; D might be TRBD1 (5 bases). In germline, CDR1 is MGHDK, CDR2 SYGVNS. The CDR3 is made up of 13 amino acids. V was shortened by 8 bases and J by 2 bases, with 12 bases between the two germline ends. In nucleotides, the CDR3 is TGTGCCAGCGCGAGAGACAGCAACTATGGCTACACCTTC. It encodes CASARDSNYGYTF.

The gene calls are TRBV30 and TRBJ1-3; D gene unclear. The germline V and J ends were trimmed by 4 bases and 0 bases, with 7 bases remaining between them. The CDR3 totals 13 residues. Per the germline V gene, CDR1 is GTSNPN and CDR2 is SVGIG (reference sequence). The DNA of the CDR3 is TGTGCCTGGACAGTCCTCTCTGGAAACACCATATATTTT. Protein product: CAWTVLSGNTIYF.

The chain combines TRBV10-2 with TRBJ2-3, with a tentative D call TRBD1 (8 bases). The V gene's germline CDR1 is WSHSY and CDR2 SAAADI. V was trimmed by 1 base and J by 4 bases, leaving 12 bases between them. There are 15 residues in the CDR3. The CDR3, as DNA: TGCGCCAGCAGTGAGTACAGGGGGGGCGCAGATACGCAGTATTTT. This encodes CASSEYRGGADTQYF.

The chain combines TRBV7-2 with TRBJ1-5; 9 bases align to TRBD1. The V gene end was trimmed by 2 bases and the J gene end by 4 bases; junction bases not matched to a gene: 3. CDR1 and CDR2 from the germline V gene are SGHTA and FQGNSA. This CDR3 has 15 amino acids. The CDR3 is CASSLFGTGNQPQHF. CDR3 coding DNA: TGTGCCAGCAGCTTATTCGGGACAGGGAATCAGCCCCAGCATTTT.

This clone appeared a few times. V gene TRBV28 combines with J gene TRBJ2-1, with 11 bases identical to TRBD2. The germline gives CDR1 MDHEN, CDR2 SYDVKM. The CDR3 spans 17 residues. Unmatched junction bases numbered 6, after V lost 5 bases and J lost 0 bases. In DNA form, the CDR3 reads TGTGCCAGCAGTAGACTAGCGGGGTTAAGCTCCTACAATGAGCAGTTCTTC. Translating gives CASSRLAGLSSYNEQFF.

The V and J genes are TRBV7-3 and TRBJ2-7; a weak D match, TRBD1 (6 bases). Looked up from germline, CDR1 is SGHTA and CDR2 is FQGTGA. The CDR3 consists of 15 residues. V gave up 2 bases and J gave up 0 bases, with 11 bases separating them. Here the CDR3 DNA reads TGTGCCAGCAGCTTAGGAACAGGGAGCTCCTACGAGCAGTACTTC. Translating gives CASSLGTGSSYEQYF.

The V gene is TRBV3-1 (or the pseudogene TRBV3-2), the J gene TRBJ2-5, with 9 bases aligning to TRBD2. There are 14 residues in the CDR3. Trimming cost V 2 bases and J 3 bases; bases outside gene matches: 1. Germline-derived CDR1 and CDR2 are LGHDT and YNNKEL (reference sequence). The CDR3 sequence: CASSQLAGEETQYF. CDR3 DNA: TGTGCCAGCAGCCAATTAGCGGGAGAAGAGACCCAGTACTTC.

V is TRBV27 and J is TRBJ1-5, with D hard to call. Germline lookup yields CDR1 MNHEY and CDR2 SMNVEV (reference sequence). CDR3 length equals 14 residues. The germline V and J ends were trimmed by 8 bases and 5 bases, with 16 bases remaining between them. This chain's CDR3 is CASATRGGYQPQHF. As DNA, the CDR3 is TGTGCCAGCGCAACCCGGGGTGGTTATCAGCCCCAGCATTTT.

J is TRBJ1-6 and V is TRBV28, with 8 nucleotides matching TRBD1. Trimming removed 6 bases from V and 9 bases from J; junction bases left unmatched: 13. The CDR3 sequence is 16 residues long. The V gene's germline CDR1 is MDHEN and CDR2 SYDVKM. In DNA, the CDR3 is TGTGCCAGCAGCTCCCTGGGACAGGTCGGAGCTTCACCCCTCCACTTT. Amino acid sequence: CASSSLGQVGASPLHF.